These 29 T cell receptor beta chains were all obtained from the same sample, sequenced in a study of blood T cell repertoires in COVID-19. Assay: immunoSEQ multiplex PCR; the TCRdb copy retains only in-frame clones and omits some. The repertoire has more than 55,000 clones, 70% to 90% of them found once; the top ten carry roughly 6.7%. Sequenced: peripheral blood. These receptors all stem from a woman aged 70-85 years with acute or convalescent COVID-19.

V gene TRBV27 combines with J gene TRBJ1-1, with TRBD1 identical over 9 bases. Trimming at V came to 8 bases and at J to 0 bases, leaving 7 bases not matched to a gene. Germline CDR1 is MNHEY and CDR2 is SMNVEV (reference sequence). The CDR3 totals 15 residues. CDR3 in amino acids: CASSTGGGMNTEAFF. CDR3 bases: TGTGCCAGCTCTACAGGGGGCGGTATGAACACTGAAGCTTTCTTT.

The chain recombines TRBV4-1 with TRBJ1-2, with 11 bases lining up with TRBD1. The CDR3 contains 15 residues. V gave up 5 bases and J gave up 3 bases; unmatched junction bases: 5. Germline CDR1 MGHRA, CDR2 YSYEKL. CDR3 residues: CASSTPGQGDYGYTF. CDR3 sequence (DNA): TGCGCCAGCAGCACTCCGGGACAGGGGGACTATGGCTACACCTTC.

The chain joins TRBV5-6 to TRBJ2-7; tentatively, D is TRBD1 (5 bases). Germline V gives CDR1 SGHDT, CDR2 YYEEEE. The CDR3 contains 13 residues. The V and J ends lost 4 bases and 2 bases respectively, with 10 bases between them. In nucleotides, the CDR3 is TGTGCCAGCAGCGCAGGACACACCTACGAGCAGTACTTC. It yields the protein CASSAGHTYEQYF.

This clone showed up just a few times. V gene TRBV30 combines with J gene TRBJ2-1; 8 bases line up with TRBD1. Germline lookup yields CDR1 GTSNPN and CDR2 SVGIG (reference sequence). The CDR3 is 13 amino acids. J lost 8 bases, V lost 7 bases, and 10 bases had no gene match. CDR3 sequence: CASTDREKDEQFF. CDR3 nucleotide sequence: TGTGCCTCCACGGACAGGGAAAAAGATGAGCAGTTCTTC. The whole variable domain, filled in from reference TRBV30 and TRBJ2-1, reads SQTIHQWPATLVQPVGSPLSLECTVEGTSNPNLYWYRQAAGRGLQLLFYSVGIGQISSEVPQNLSASRPQDRQFILSSKKLLLSDSGFYLCASTDREKDEQFFGPGTRLTVL.

The chain couples TRBV6-5 to TRBJ2-5; D is undetermined. The CDR3 is made up of 14 amino acids. The germline V gene has CDR1 MNHEY and CDR2 SVGAGI. V was cut by 0 bases and J by 5 bases, with 10 bases left in between. CDR3 amino acids: CASSYSRFQETQYF. CDR3 nucleotide sequence: TGTGCCAGCAGTTACTCGAGGTTCCAGGAGACCCAGTACTTC.

The CDR3 bases are TGCGCCAGCAGCCTCGGACAGGCGCGAAATCGCTACACCTTC. Its protein product is CASSLGQARNRYTF. This chain joins TRBV5-1 and TRBJ1-2; 7 positions agree with TRBD1. Per the germline V gene, CDR1 is SGHRS and CDR2 is YFSETQ. The CDR3 sequence is 14 residues long. The V and J ends lost 4 bases and 9 bases, in that order; junction bases with no gene match: 12.

V usage is TRBV7-9 and J usage is TRBJ1-1; a weak D match, TRBD1 (5 bases). The CDR3 extends over 11 amino acids. V lost 7 bases to trimming and J lost 11 bases, with 14 bases between them. The V gene's germline CDR1 is SEHNR and CDR2 FQNEAQ (reference sequence). As DNA, the CDR3 is TGTGCCAGCACCGAGGGAGGGGACGCTTTCTTT. Translating it yields CASTEGGDAFF.

The V call is TRBV5-1, the J call TRBJ2-3; 13 bases fit TRBD2. Germline CDR1 and CDR2: SGHRS and YFSETQ. J was trimmed by 1 base and V by 4 bases; bases with no gene match: 3. The CDR3 totals 16 residues. DNA of the CDR3: TGCGCCAGCAGCGTCGGGACTAGCGGGGGCACAGATACGCAGTATTTT. Protein product: CASSVGTSGGTDTQYF.

V and J are TRBV28 and TRBJ2-7, with 7 bases matching TRBD2. V dropped 10 bases and J dropped 0; count of bases not matched to a gene: 6. Germline CDR1 and CDR2: MDHEN and SYDVKM. This CDR3 has 13 residues. CDR3 protein: CAIRGGSSYEQYF. The DNA for the CDR3 is TGTGCCATTAGGGGAGGGAGCTCCTACGAGCAGTACTTC. Full variable domain (missing parts from reference TRBV28 and TRBJ2-7): DVKVTQSSRYLVKRTGEKVFLECVQDMDHENMFWYRQDPGLGLRLIYFSYDVKMKEKGDIPEGYSVSREKKERFSLILESASTNQTSMYLCAIRGGSSYEQYFGPGTRLTVT.

V and J are TRBV27 and TRBJ2-7; 11 bases are shared with TRBD2. From germline, CDR1 is MNHEY and CDR2 SMNVEV (reference sequence). The trim removed 0 bases at V and 0 bases at J, leaving 1 base unmatched. CDR3 length equals 16 residues. The chain's CDR3 is CASSLSGLADSYEQYF. The CDR3 DNA follows: TGTGCCAGCAGTTTATCGGGACTAGCGGACTCCTACGAGCAGTACTTC.

This clone was observed a handful of times. This chain uses TRBV28 with TRBJ2-7; TRBD1 might be the D (5 bases). The CDR3 is made up of 14 amino acids. V was shortened by 7 bases and J by 2 bases, with 15 bases between the two germline ends. Per germline, CDR1 MDHEN and CDR2 SYDVKM. Here the CDR3 DNA reads TGTGCCAGCACTCCTCCTACAGGCACCTACGAGCAGTACTTC. It specifies CASTPPTGTYEQYF.

The rearrangement joins TRBV5-5 to TRBJ2-1, with 9 nucleotides matching TRBD1. This CDR3 region has 15 residues. V dropped 5 bases and J dropped 8; count of bases not matched to a gene: 11. Germline V gene sequence: CDR1 SGHKS, CDR2 YYEKEE (reference sequence). CDR3 in amino acids: CASRFWTGEGDEQFF. CDR3 bases: TGTGCCAGCAGGTTCTGGACAGGGGAGGGGGATGAGCAGTTCTTC.

V gene TRBV2 combines with J gene TRBJ1-5, with D tentatively TRBD1 (5 bases). In germline, CDR1 is SNHLY, CDR2 FYNNEI. Trimming pared 6 bases from V and 3 bases from J, leaving 12 bases between. The CDR3 is 14 residues long. The CDR3 DNA reads TGTGCCAGCAGGTTCAGGGTTCCCAATCAGCCCCAGCATTTT. This gives the protein CASRFRVPNQPQHF.

This chain uses TRBV5-4 with TRBJ2-3; D might be TRBD2 (7 bases). The V end lost 7 bases, the J end lost 3 bases, and 12 bases lay between the germline ends. This CDR3 region has 13 residues. CDR1 and CDR2 (germline): SGHNT, YYREEE (reference sequence). The CDR3 DNA reads as TGTGCCAGCGGGGGGGGCGGGACAGATACGCAGTATTTT. Encoded protein: CASGGGGTDTQYF.

The chain recombines TRBV21-1 with TRBJ1-1; TRBD1, the table's D call, lacks a check against the DNA. TRBV21-1 is flagged as a pseudogene. The CDR3 has 15 residues. The CDR3, as DNA: TGTGCCAGCAGCAGTTTCTTCAGTCCGAACACTGAAGCTTTCTTT. Translated, it gives CASSSFFSPNTEAFF.

This clone appeared a few times. This chain joins TRBV2 and TRBJ1-1, with D maybe TRBD1 (6 bases). Germline lookup yields CDR1 SNHLY and CDR2 FYNNEI. V was shortened by 4 bases and J by 6 bases, with 12 bases between the two germline ends. The length of the CDR3 is 13 residues. CDR3: CASSAGTGSEAFF. CDR3 DNA: TGTGCCAGCAGTGCCGGCACAGGGTCTGAAGCTTTCTTT.

This rearrangement joins TRBV30 to TRBJ2-1; D possibly corresponds to TRBD2 (7 bases). The V gene's germline CDR1 is GTSNPN and CDR2 SVGIG (reference sequence). V was pared by 5 bases and J by 8 bases, with 19 bases between. The CDR3 is 14 amino acids. Here the CDR3 DNA reads TGTGCCTGGGGGTCGGGGGCCCGGGGGGATGAGCAGTTCTTC. Amino acids: CAWGSGARGDEQFF. The entire variable domain, with the rest obtained from reference TRBV30 and TRBJ2-1, is as follows: SQTIHQWPATLVQPVGSPLSLECTVEGTSNPNLYWYRQAAGRGLQLLFYSVGIGQISSEVPQNLSASRPQDRQFILSSKKLLLSDSGFYLCAWGSGARGDEQFFGPGTRLTVL.

The CDR3 nucleotides are TGTGCCAGCAGCTTAATGTTCGGAGGCTACAATGAGCAGTTCTTC. Protein product: CASSLMFGGYNEQFF. The rearrangement links TRBV7-3 to TRBJ2-1; maybe TRBD2 (5 bases). This CDR3 has 15 residues. The V and J ends lost 1 base and 3 bases respectively, with 10 bases between them. Germline CDR1 and CDR2: SGHTA and FQGTGA.

The V call is TRBV5-4, the J call TRBJ2-1; the D gene is possibly TRBD1 (6 bases). The ends were cut back, 4 bases at V and 7 bases at J, with 18 bases in the middle. This CDR3 contains 15 residues. The germline V gene has CDR1 SGHNT and CDR2 YYREEE (reference sequence). The DNA of the CDR3 is TGTGCCAGCAGCCCAACCGGGACATCTAGGAATGAGCAGTTCTTC. It yields the protein CASSPTGTSRNEQFF.

This chain connects TRBV28 to TRBJ1-4; perhaps TRBD1 as D (5 bases). The CDR3 length is 15 residues. Trimming pared 8 bases from V and 4 bases from J, leaving 17 bases between. Looked up from germline, CDR1 is MDHEN and CDR2 is SYDVKM. The CDR3 sequence is CASGSIGGGNEKLFF. The CDR3 DNA reads as TGTGCCAGCGGGTCCATTGGGGGGGGTAATGAAAAACTGTTTTTT.

This chain links TRBV9 with TRBJ1-1; 8 positions agree with TRBD1. The ends lost 4 bases at V and 4 bases at J; junction bases unmatched: 12. The germline V gene encodes CDR1 SGDLS and CDR2 YYNGEE. The CDR3 loop spans 16 amino acids. The CDR3 DNA reads TGTGCCAGCAGCCCTCCCAGGGGGCAGGCGATCACTGAAGCTTTCTTT. Its translation is CASSPPRGQAITEAFF.

Remarks on this clone: One junction end disagrees with the germline gene, perhaps due to a read error. V gene TRBV7-3 combines with J gene TRBJ2-2; D is possibly TRBD2 (6 bases). The germline gives CDR1 SGHTA, CDR2 FQGTGA. CDR3 size: 16 residues. The CDR3 loop is CASSLVGDSKTGELFF. The CDR3 DNA reads TGTGCCAGCAGCTTAGTAGGGGACTCGAAAACCGGGGAGCTGTTTTTT.

The genes are TRBV13 and TRBJ1-1, with D possibly being TRBD1 (5 bases). V was pared by 5 bases and J by 1 base, with 14 bases between. Germline CDR1 is PRHDT and CDR2 is FYEKMQ (reference sequence). The CDR3 extends over 15 amino acids. CDR3 in DNA: TGTGCCAGCAGCGGAGCAGGGTCGGGGAACACTGAAGCTTTCTTT. It translates to CASSGAGSGNTEAFF.

The rearrangement joins TRBV19 to TRBJ2-5, with 16 bases identical to TRBD2. The CDR3 sequence is 18 residues long. Germline V lookup: CDR1 LNHDA, CDR2 SQIVND (reference sequence). Germline trimming cut 5 bases from V and 1 base from J; bases unmatched to any gene: 7. The CDR3: CASSAGLAGGSRQETQYF. The CDR3 DNA is TGTGCCAGTAGTGCGGGACTAGCGGGGGGGTCTCGCCAAGAGACCCAGTACTTC.

The chain combines TRBV6-5 with TRBJ2-1, with 11 nucleotides matching TRBD2. Trimming at V came to 6 bases and at J to 4 bases, leaving 5 bases not matched to a gene. Germline loops: CDR1 MNHEY, CDR2 SVGAGI. The CDR3 loop spans 15 amino acids. The CDR3 sequence is CASRAGTSGYNEQFF. The DNA of the CDR3 is TGTGCCAGCAGAGCCGGGACTAGCGGTTACAATGAGCAGTTCTTC.

The chain joins TRBV28 to TRBJ2-3; 8 bases line up with TRBD2. Germline-derived CDR1 and CDR2 are MDHEN and SYDVKM. Trimming cost V 5 bases and J 6 bases; bases outside gene matches: 13. This CDR3 is 16 amino acids long. CDR3 in DNA: TGTGCCAGCAGTACCCGGATGGCGGGGGGCCCGGATACGCAGTATTTT. It yields the protein CASSTRMAGGPDTQYF.

This sequence joins TRBV5-4 and TRBJ2-5; the D gene is possibly TRBD1 (5 bases). The germline V gene encodes CDR1 SGHNT and CDR2 YYREEE (reference sequence). The CDR3 is made up of 13 amino acids. Trimming left V 4 bases short and J 5 bases short, with 12 bases between. For the CDR3, the DNA is TGTGCCAGCAGCCGCAGGGAATCGGAGACCCAGTACTTC. This encodes CASSRRESETQYF. The complete variable domain, with remaining parts taken from reference TRBV5-4 and TRBJ2-5, reads ETGVTQSPTHLIKTRGQQVTLRCSSQSGHNTVSWYQQALGQGPQFIFQYYREEENGRGNFPPRFSGLQFPNYSSELNVNALELDDSALYLCASSRRESETQYFGPGTRLLVL.

The rearrangement links TRBV3-1 (or the pseudogene TRBV3-2) to TRBJ1-5; 7 bases match TRBD1. This CDR3 spans 13 amino acids. The V gene's germline CDR1 is LGHDT and CDR2 YNNKEL (reference sequence). The J segment lost 4 bases and the V segment lost 4 bases, leaving 1 base of the junction unmatched. DNA for the CDR3: TGTGCCAGCAGCCTACAGGGGAATCAGCCCCAGCATTTT. Protein sequence: CASSLQGNQPQHF.

J is TRBJ1-5 and V is TRBV10-3, with 9 positions matching TRBD1. The CDR3 runs to 14 residues. Germline V gene sequence: CDR1 ENHRY, CDR2 SYGVKD. V was pared by 3 bases and J by 6 bases, with 3 bases of the junction left unmatched. CDR3 bases: TGTGCCATCAGTGAAGGACAGGGGTTTCAGCCCCAGCATTTT. Translating it yields CAISEGQGFQPQHF.